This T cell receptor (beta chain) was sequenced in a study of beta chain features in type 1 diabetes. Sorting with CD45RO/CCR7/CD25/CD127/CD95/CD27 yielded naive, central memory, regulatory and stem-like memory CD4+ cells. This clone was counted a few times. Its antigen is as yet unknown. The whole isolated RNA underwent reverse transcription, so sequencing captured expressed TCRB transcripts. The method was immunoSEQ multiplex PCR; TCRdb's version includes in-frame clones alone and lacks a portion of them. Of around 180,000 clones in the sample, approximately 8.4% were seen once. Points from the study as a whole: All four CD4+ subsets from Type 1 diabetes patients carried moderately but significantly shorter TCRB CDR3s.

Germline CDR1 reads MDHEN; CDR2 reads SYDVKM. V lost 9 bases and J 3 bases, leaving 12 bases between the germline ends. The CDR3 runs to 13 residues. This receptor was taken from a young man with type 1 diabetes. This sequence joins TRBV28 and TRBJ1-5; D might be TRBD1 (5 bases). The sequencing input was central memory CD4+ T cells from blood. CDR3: CASRQTINQPQHF. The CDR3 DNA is TGTGCCAGTCGACAGACCATCAATCAGCCCCAGCATTTT.